This TCR beta chain was recorded in a study of OX40 agonist ivuxolimab in advanced cancers. This table comes from immunoSEQ multiplex PCR, and its TCRdb copy is limited to in-frame clones, with some not included. The profile shows about 72,000 clones, 75% to 90% of them singletons. Per germline, CDR1 SNHLY and CDR2 FYNNEI. The germline V and J ends were trimmed by 4 bases and 0 bases, with 13 bases remaining between them. This CDR3 has 15 amino acids. Study-wide results and caveats: The mean number of expanded clones was higher in CD8+ T cells than in CD4+. In the 0.1 to 3.0 mg/kg range, CD4+ and CD8+ blood T cells had expanded clonally by week 6.

This clone has only a few counts. The antigen is unknown. The sequenced sample was CD4+ or CD8+ T cells sorted from blood, obtained in a trial of the OX40 agonist ivuxolimab. V usage is TRBV2 and J usage is TRBJ2-7; D is ambiguous. This receptor was obtained from an adult with an advanced solid tumor such as melanoma, head and neck, liver or kidney cancer. The CDR3 here is CASSGTATISYEQYF. The CDR3 region has the DNA TGTGCCAGCAGTGGGACGGCAACCATCTCCTACGAGCAGTACTTC.